This T cell receptor (beta chain) was documented in a study of blood T cell repertoires in COVID-19. The authors' processing: From reference gene primer amplification, estimates of nucleated cell counts were derived. Sequencing used immunoSEQ multiplex PCR; TCRdb keeps in-frame clones, though not all of them. The V and J calls and clone size are taken from that table; D and trimming were inferred from the DNA. This sample has 63,000 or so clones, with about 88% found just once. Turning to this clone: At one of its ends the junction is not consistent with the germline gene, which may arise from a read error.

The source is a human donor in a cohort sampled during active COVID-19. Sequencing input: peripheral blood.

CDR3 sequence reads: CASSPRTSPPHF. CDR3 DNA: TGTGCCAGCAGTCCCCGGACTAGCCCACCCCACTTC. The chain recombines TRBV12-3 or TRBV12-4 with TRBJ2-7; 8 nucleotides agree with TRBD2. CDR3 size: 12 residues.